The T cell receptor beta chain described here comes from a study of blood T cell repertoires in COVID-19. This clone was counted a few times. A junction end diverges from the germline sequence, so it may reflect a read error. TCRdb's table, derived via immunoSEQ multiplex PCR, lists solely in-frame clones and lacks some. Of 160,000 or so clones in the sample, 81% were seen once. CDR1 SGHTA and CDR2 FQGTGA come from the germline V gene. This CDR3 spans 16 amino acids. Sequencing was carried out using PBMCs or T cells enriched from blood (not recorded which). This sequence joins TRBV7-3 and TRBJ2-1; TRBD2 aligns across 7 bases. This clonotype was sampled from a woman in her forties with acute COVID-19. Here the CDR3 reads CASTLKAGGSYNEQFF. The CDR3 coding sequence is TGTGCCAGCACCTTAAAGGCGGGCGGGAGCTACAATGAGCAGTTCTTC. The variable domain in full, with the rest retrieved from reference TRBV7-3 and TRBJ2-1, is GAGVSQTPSNKVTEKGKYVELRCDPISGHTALYWYRQSLGQGPEFLIYFQGTGAADDSGLPNDRFFAVRPEGSVSTLKIQRTERGDSAVYLCASTLKAGGSYNEQFFGPGTRLTVL.